A single sample gave rise to the 28 T cell receptor beta chains below, sequenced in a study of blood T cell repertoires in COVID-19. Profiling relied on immunoSEQ multiplex PCR, and the TCRdb table lists in-frame clones only, not all of them. This table holds about 160,000 clones, over 85% found once. The sample consisted of peripheral blood. These receptors originate from a woman aged 45-65 years with acute or convalescent COVID-19.

The chain uses TRBV6-5 and TRBJ2-3; D unclear. The length of the CDR3 is 13 residues. CDR1 is MNHEY and CDR2 is SVGAGI in the germline V gene. Trimming stripped 7 bases from V and 5 bases from J, with 13 bases between. CDR3 protein: CASILTVRDTQYF. As DNA, the CDR3 is TGTGCCAGCATCCTTACTGTACGAGATACGCAGTATTTT.

This clone was recorded once. This chain uses TRBV2 with TRBJ2-7; 9 positions agree with TRBD1. V lost 9 bases to trimming and J lost 7 bases; unmatched junction nucleotides: 4. Germline V gene sequence: CDR1 SNHLY, CDR2 FYNNEI. CDR3 size: 11 residues. The CDR3 protein is CASKGQGEQYF. CDR3 coding DNA: TGTGCCAGTAAAGGACAGGGGGAGCAGTACTTC.

This clone has only one observation. The gene calls are TRBV7-8 and TRBJ2-7, with D perhaps TRBD2 (6 bases). CDR1 SGHVS and CDR2 FQNEAQ come from the germline V gene. V shed 7 bases and J shed 4 bases, with 14 bases lying between them. CDR3 length: 13 residues. CDR3 in DNA: TGTGCCAGCACCCCGGCCGGGGGATACGAGCAGTACTTC. It encodes CASTPAGGYEQYF. Variable domain in full (rest from reference TRBV7-8 and TRBJ2-7): GAGVSQSPRYKVAKRGQDVALRCDPISGHVSLFWYQQALGQGPEFLTYFQNEAQLDKSGLPSDRFFAERPEGSVSTLKIQRTQQEDSAVYLCASTPAGGYEQYFGPGTRLTVT.

This chain joins TRBV12-5 and TRBJ1-1, with D possibly being TRBD1 (6 bases). V lost 0 bases and J 5 bases, leaving 13 bases between the germline ends. This CDR3 has 15 residues. Germline CDR1 and CDR2: LGHNT and FRNRAP. The CDR3 reads CASGLVLQGPTEAFF. CDR3 DNA: TGTGCTAGTGGTTTGGTATTACAGGGCCCGACTGAAGCTTTCTTT.

The chain uses TRBV24-1 and TRBJ2-5, with 9 bases identical to TRBD1. The CDR3 runs 15 residues. V lost 5 bases, J lost 6 bases, and 9 bases stayed unmatched. Germline V gene data show CDR1 as KGHDR and CDR2 as SFDVKD. In DNA form, the CDR3 reads TGTGCCACCAGTGCGGGGACAGGGAGTATCAAGACCCAGTACTTC. It yields the protein CATSAGTGSIKTQYF.

A single count supports this clone. This chain uses TRBV11-3 with TRBJ2-2; 7 bases are shared with TRBD1. Trimming at V came to 2 bases and at J to 4 bases, leaving 4 bases not matched to a gene. Germline CDR1 and CDR2: SGHNT and YENEEA. The CDR3 contains 15 residues. The CDR3 region is CASSLTGVGTGELFF. The CDR3 region has the DNA TGTGCCAGCAGCTTAACAGGGGTCGGCACCGGGGAGCTGTTTTTT.

About this clone itself: Other nucleotide sequences from this sample produce the same CDR3. V and J are TRBV3-1 (or the pseudogene TRBV3-2) and TRBJ2-7; D gene unclear. Germline CDR1 reads LGHDT; CDR2 reads YNNKEL (reference sequence). Trimming cost V 4 bases and J 3 bases, with 4 bases left between them. CDR3 length: 11 amino acids. CDR3 nucleotide sequence: TGTGCCAGCAGCCTTAGCTACGAGCAGTACTTC. This encodes CASSLSYEQYF.

V gene TRBV7-6 combines with J gene TRBJ2-5; weak D call: TRBD2 (6 bases). CDR1 is SGHVS, CDR2 FNYEAQ, per germline. With 2 bases removed from V and 3 bases from J, the gap between germline ends came to 16 bases. The CDR3 spans 16 residues. DNA of the CDR3: TGTGCCAGCAGCTTAAATAGCGGAATCACTAAAGAGACCCAGTACTTC. It specifies CASSLNSGITKETQYF.

The rearrangement uses TRBV5-1 and TRBJ1-4, with 8 bases fitting TRBD1. CDR1 is SGHRS and CDR2 is YFSETQ in the germline V gene. The ends lost 2 bases at V and 8 bases at J; junction bases unmatched: 8. The CDR3 consists of 15 residues. CDR3 protein: CASSFSGQGMEKLFF. CDR3 nucleotide sequence: TGCGCCAGCAGCTTCTCTGGACAGGGAATGGAAAAACTGTTTTTT.

The J gene is TRBJ1-2, the V gene TRBV12-3 or TRBV12-4; D remains unclear. CDR3 length: 13 residues. V lost 4 bases to trimming and J lost 6 bases, with 12 bases between them. CDR3 sequence (DNA): TGTGCCAGCAGTTCGGTGCTTTTCCATGGCTACACCTTC. Translated, it gives CASSSVLFHGYTF.

This sequence joins TRBV24-1 and TRBJ2-3; 9 bases agree with TRBD1. The CDR3 sequence is 19 residues long. The J segment lost 2 bases and the V segment lost 0 bases, leaving 11 bases of the junction unmatched. CDR1 is KGHDR, CDR2 SFDVKD, per germline. The CDR3 is CATSDLRPGQGLYTDTQYF. The CDR3 nucleotides are TGTGCCACCAGTGATTTGCGACCGGGACAGGGCCTGTACACAGATACGCAGTATTTT.

The chain recombines TRBV5-1 with TRBJ1-2, with TRBD1 as a possible D gene (6 bases). The CDR3 is made up of 15 amino acids. Germline CDR1 reads SGHRS; CDR2 reads YFSETQ. Trimming cost V 1 base and J 6 bases, with 16 bases left between them. CDR3 loop: CASSLLSTGGDGYTF. CDR3 nucleotide sequence: TGCGCCAGCAGCTTGTTAAGTACGGGGGGCGATGGCTACACCTTC.

The chain links TRBV2 to TRBJ2-1; no clear D gene. CDR1 and CDR2 (germline): SNHLY, FYNNEI. V gave up 1 base and J gave up 8 bases, with 9 bases separating them. This CDR3 spans 13 amino acids. Here the CDR3 DNA reads TGTGCCAGCAGTGAAGAAAGGAGCTATGAGCAGTTCTTC. The encoded protein is CASSEERSYEQFF.

This chain uses TRBV27 with TRBJ2-3; TRBD1 might be the D (6 bases). The V end was cut by 3 bases, the J end by 3 bases, with 10 bases between. The CDR3 length is 14 residues. Germline V gene sequence: CDR1 MNHEY, CDR2 SMNVEV (reference sequence). Here the CDR3 reads CASSLSRGTDTQYF. DNA for the CDR3: TGTGCCAGCAGTTTGAGTAGGGGGACAGATACGCAGTATTTT.

The V gene is TRBV19, the J gene TRBJ2-3; 8 bases align to TRBD1. Germline trimming cut 9 bases from V and 4 bases from J; bases unmatched to any gene: 12. Germline V gene lookup returns CDR1 LNHDA and CDR2 SQIVND (reference sequence). The CDR3 runs 15 residues. CDR3 sequence (DNA): TGTGCCAGCCTTTTAACCGGGACAGGTGCAGATACGCAGTATTTT. Its protein product is CASLLTGTGADTQYF.

The CDR3 bases are TGTGCCAGCAGCCCAAATCCCAGTCTCTCCTACAATGAGCAGTTCTTC. Translating gives CASSPNPSLSYNEQFF. This chain links TRBV27 with TRBJ2-1, with unresolved D. The germline gives CDR1 MNHEY, CDR2 SMNVEV (reference sequence). The V end lost 6 bases, the J end lost 0 bases, and 15 bases lay between the germline ends. The CDR3 extends over 16 amino acids.

The J gene is TRBJ1-1, the V gene TRBV28, with D perhaps matching TRBD1 (6 bases). Germline V gene sequence: CDR1 MDHEN, CDR2 SYDVKM. The germline V and J ends were trimmed by 7 bases and 5 bases, with 20 bases remaining between them. This CDR3 is built from 15 residues. CDR3 in DNA: TGTGCCAGCACGTTAATAGGGGGAAGAGGAACTGAAGCTTTCTTT. Translated, it gives CASTLIGGRGTEAFF.

The genes are TRBV6-6 and TRBJ2-7; 12 nucleotides agree with TRBD2. V was clipped by 7 bases and J by 2 bases; unmatched bases: 3. This CDR3 is built from 14 residues. From germline, CDR1 is MNHNY and CDR2 SVGAGI (reference sequence). Here the CDR3 reads CASTGLAGTYEQYF. CDR3 nucleotides: TGTGCCAGCACCGGACTAGCGGGAACCTACGAGCAGTACTTC.

Notes on this clone: The sample holds other DNA sequences that translate to the same CDR3. The chain carries TRBV2 and TRBJ1-5, with D perhaps matching TRBD1 (5 bases). Trimming took off 6 bases at V and 1 base at J, with 10 bases between the two ends. Germline CDR1 is SNHLY and CDR2 is FYNNEI. The CDR3 is 14 amino acids. The CDR3: CASSRGGSNQPQHF. CDR3 DNA sequence: TGTGCCAGCAGCCGGGGGGGGAGCAATCAGCCCCAGCATTTT.

This rearrangement joins TRBV6-2 or TRBV6-3 to TRBJ1-5; D gene uncertain. The germline CDR1 and CDR2 sequences are MNHEY and SVGEGT. The CDR3 is 14 amino acids. V was cut by 5 bases and J by 3 bases, with 11 bases left in between. Here the CDR3 reads CASSIGKFNQPQHF. As DNA, the CDR3 is TGTGCCAGCAGTATCGGGAAATTCAATCAGCCCCAGCATTTT.

This clone showed up just once. CDR3 amino acids: CASSEASNGVEAFF. CDR3 coding DNA: TGTGCCAGCAGTGAAGCTTCGAATGGAGTCGAAGCTTTCTTT. This chain links TRBV25-1 with TRBJ1-1; no clear D gene. Germline lookup yields CDR1 MGHDK and CDR2 SYGVNS. The CDR3 contains 14 residues. With 2 bases removed from V and 8 bases from J, the gap between germline ends came to 15 bases.

The chain uses TRBV3-1 (or the pseudogene TRBV3-2) and TRBJ1-1, with unresolved D. The V end was cut by 5 bases, the J end by 1 base, with 11 bases between. Germline V CDR1 and CDR2: LGHDT, YNNKEL (reference sequence). The CDR3 spans 14 residues. In DNA form, the CDR3 reads TGTGCCAGCAGCAGCATCGCGGGGAACACTGAAGCTTTCTTT. Protein sequence: CASSSIAGNTEAFF.

V gene TRBV7-9 combines with J gene TRBJ1-4; TRBD1 matches at 7 bases. Trimming took 3 bases from V and 0 from J; bases not matched to a gene: 1. The germline gives CDR1 SEHNR, CDR2 FQNEAQ (reference sequence). This CDR3 region has 15 residues. The CDR3 loop is CASSFQGATNEKLFF. CDR3 nucleotide sequence: TGTGCCAGCAGCTTTCAGGGGGCAACTAATGAAAAACTGTTTTTT.

This sequence joins TRBV2 and TRBJ2-2; D is unresolved. The CDR3 is 15 amino acids. Germline V gives CDR1 SNHLY, CDR2 FYNNEI. Trimming took off 8 bases at V and 0 bases at J, with 13 bases between the two ends. The CDR3 spells CASSRSSSNTGELFF. The CDR3 DNA reads as TGTGCCAGCTCCCGGAGCAGTTCGAACACCGGGGAGCTGTTTTTT.

The chain links TRBV4-1 to TRBJ1-4; D possibly corresponds to TRBD1 (6 bases). The CDR3 is 15 residues long. The V gene lost 0 bases and the J gene lost 5 bases, with 10 bases spanning the gap. The germline CDR1 and CDR2 sequences are MGHRA and YSYEKL. In nucleotides, the CDR3 is TGCGCCAGCAGCCAAGATGCACAGGGAAATGAAAAACTGTTTTTT. Its translation: CASSQDAQGNEKLFF.

The V call is TRBV5-6, the J call TRBJ2-2; 14 bases line up with TRBD2. This CDR3 is built from 14 residues. CDR1 and CDR2 from the germline V gene are SGHDT and YYEEEE. J gave up 5 bases and V 9 bases, and 3 bases lay outside the gene matches. CDR3 in amino acids: CANGTSGSTGELFF. The CDR3 nucleotides read TGTGCCAACGGGACTAGCGGGAGTACCGGGGAGCTGTTTTTT. Drawing the rest from reference TRBV5-6 and TRBJ2-2, the complete variable domain is DAGVTQSPTHLIKTRGQQVTLRCSPKSGHDTVSWYQQALGQGPQFIFQYYEEEERQRGNFPDRFSGHQFPNYSSELNVNALLLGDSALYLCANGTSGSTGELFFGEGSRLTVL.

This rearrangement joins TRBV7-2 to TRBJ1-3; no definite D call. Trimming cost V 4 bases and J 7 bases, with 20 bases left between them. The CDR3 loop spans 16 amino acids. Per germline, CDR1 SGHTA and CDR2 FQGNSA. The DNA for the CDR3 is TGTGCCAGCAGCTCTTTTCCCGGGATGGTGGGGAACACCATATATTTT. The encoded protein is CASSSFPGMVGNTIYF. Combining the CDR3 with reference TRBV7-2 and TRBJ1-3 gives the whole variable domain GAGVSQSPSNKVTEKGKDVELRCDPISGHTALYWYRQSLGQGLEFLIYFQGNSAPDKSGLPSDRFSAERTGGSVSTLTIQRTQQEDSAVYLCASSSFPGMVGNTIYFGEGSWLTVV.

V usage is TRBV7-2 and J usage is TRBJ1-3; no firm D call. The CDR3 extends over 16 amino acids. With 6 bases removed from V and 2 bases from J, the gap between germline ends came to 17 bases. The germline CDR1 and CDR2 sequences are SGHTA and FQGNSA. The CDR3: CTSSPGQLYTGNTIYF. CDR3 coding DNA: TGTACCAGCAGTCCTGGGCAGCTGTATACTGGAAACACCATATATTTT.